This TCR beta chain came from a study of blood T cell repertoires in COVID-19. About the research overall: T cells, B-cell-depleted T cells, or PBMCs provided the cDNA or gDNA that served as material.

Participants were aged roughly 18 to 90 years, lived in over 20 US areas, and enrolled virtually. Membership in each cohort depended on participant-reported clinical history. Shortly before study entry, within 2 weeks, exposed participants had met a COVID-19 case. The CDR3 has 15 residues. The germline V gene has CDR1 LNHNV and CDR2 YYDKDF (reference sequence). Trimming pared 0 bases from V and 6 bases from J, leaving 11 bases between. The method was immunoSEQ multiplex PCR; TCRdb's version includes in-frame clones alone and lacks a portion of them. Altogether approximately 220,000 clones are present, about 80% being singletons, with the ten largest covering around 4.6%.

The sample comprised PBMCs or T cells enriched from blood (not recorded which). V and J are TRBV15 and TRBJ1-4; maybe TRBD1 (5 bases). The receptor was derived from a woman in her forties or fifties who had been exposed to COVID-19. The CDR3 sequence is CATSRDDRGDEKLFF. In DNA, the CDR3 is TGTGCCACCAGCAGAGATGACCGGGGGGATGAAAAACTGTTTTTT.